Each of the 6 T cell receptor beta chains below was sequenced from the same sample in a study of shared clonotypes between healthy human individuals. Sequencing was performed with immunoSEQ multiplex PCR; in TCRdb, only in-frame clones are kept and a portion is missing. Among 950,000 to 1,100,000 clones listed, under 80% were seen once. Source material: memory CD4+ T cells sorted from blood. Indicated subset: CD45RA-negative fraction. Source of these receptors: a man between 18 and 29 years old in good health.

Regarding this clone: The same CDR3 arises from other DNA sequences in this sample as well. The CDR3 loop reads CASSYSSGGYNEQFF. Written as DNA, the CDR3 is TGTGCCAGCAGTTACTCGAGCGGCGGGTACAATGAGCAGTTCTTC. This chain connects TRBV6-5 to TRBJ2-1, with TRBD2 as a possible D gene (5 bases). CDR1 and CDR2 (germline): MNHEY, SVGAGI. The CDR3 has 15 amino acids. Between the trimmed V and J ends, which lost 0 bases and 4 bases, there was a span of 10 bases.

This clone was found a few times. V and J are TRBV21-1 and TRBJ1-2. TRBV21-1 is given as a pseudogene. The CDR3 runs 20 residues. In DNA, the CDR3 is TGTGCCAGCAGCCCCCGCAGCTCGGTTCCGGGACCGACGCCGGGTGATGGCTACACCTTC. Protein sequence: CASSPRSSVPGPTPGDGYTF.

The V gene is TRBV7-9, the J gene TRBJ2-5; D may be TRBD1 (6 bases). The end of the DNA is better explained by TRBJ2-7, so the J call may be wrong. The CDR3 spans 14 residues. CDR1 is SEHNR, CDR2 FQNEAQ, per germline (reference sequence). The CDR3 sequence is CASSLDGTSYEQYF. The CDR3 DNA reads TGTGCCAGCAGCTTAGATGGGACATCCTACGAGCAGTACTTC.

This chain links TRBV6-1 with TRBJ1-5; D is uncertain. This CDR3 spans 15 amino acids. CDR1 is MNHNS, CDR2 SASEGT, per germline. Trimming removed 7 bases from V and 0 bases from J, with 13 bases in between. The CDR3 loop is CASTPRIGSNQPQHF. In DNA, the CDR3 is TGTGCCAGCACCCCCCGGATTGGTAGCAATCAGCCCCAGCATTTT.

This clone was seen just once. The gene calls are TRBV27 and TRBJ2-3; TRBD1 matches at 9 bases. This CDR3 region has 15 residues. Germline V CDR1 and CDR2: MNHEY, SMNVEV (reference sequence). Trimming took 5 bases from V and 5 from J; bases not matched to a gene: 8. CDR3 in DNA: TGTGCCAGCAGTCTTACAGGGGGCGTGGGAGATACGCAGTATTTT. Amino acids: CASSLTGGVGDTQYF.

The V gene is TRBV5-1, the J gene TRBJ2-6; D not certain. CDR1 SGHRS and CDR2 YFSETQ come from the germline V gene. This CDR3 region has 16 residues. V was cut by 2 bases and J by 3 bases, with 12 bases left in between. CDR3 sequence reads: CASSFLSSSGANVLTF. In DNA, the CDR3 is TGCGCCAGCAGCTTCCTAAGTTCAAGTGGGGCCAACGTCCTGACTTTC. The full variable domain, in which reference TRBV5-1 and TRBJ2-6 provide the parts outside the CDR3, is KAGVTQTPRYLIKTRGQQVTLSCSPISGHRSVSWYQQTPGQGLQFLFEYFSETQRNKGNFPGRFSGRQFSNSRSEMNVSTLELGDSALYLCASSFLSSSGANVLTFGAGSRLTVL.